The clone carrying this T cell receptor (beta chain) was seen repeatedly, ten times or more. Its antigen is currently unknown. Preparation of the TCRbeta library involved a method that used unique molecular identifiers. TCRdb processed the PCR reads anew with MiXCR; each CDR3 protein has one entry. The sample consists of 600,000 to 700,000 distinct CDR3 sequences, about an eighth of them appearing once. This specimen comes from a study of T-cell reconstitution after alpha-beta-depleted transplantation in children. The study, taken as a whole, reports: Diversity and T-cell counts at one year after transplant derived mostly from new T cells. Expanded clones from the graft, numbering several hundred, reportedly supplied alpha-beta T cells about two months after transplant.

The receptor was isolated from a girl aged 2 to 9 with congenital amegakaryocytic thrombocytopenia, due to receive a stem cell transplant. The material sequenced was PBMCs, taken before TCRalphabeta/CD19-depleted stem cell transplant.

CDR3 sequence: CASSLGGEGWPQHF. CDR3 in DNA: TGTGCCAGCAGCTTAGGCGGCGAGGGATGGCCCCAGCATTTT. J is TRBJ1-5 and V is TRBV7-9; D gene ambiguous. CDR3 length: 14 residues. CDR1 SEHNR and CDR2 FQNEAQ come from the germline V gene (reference sequence). V shed 1 base and J shed 9 bases, with 13 bases lying between them.